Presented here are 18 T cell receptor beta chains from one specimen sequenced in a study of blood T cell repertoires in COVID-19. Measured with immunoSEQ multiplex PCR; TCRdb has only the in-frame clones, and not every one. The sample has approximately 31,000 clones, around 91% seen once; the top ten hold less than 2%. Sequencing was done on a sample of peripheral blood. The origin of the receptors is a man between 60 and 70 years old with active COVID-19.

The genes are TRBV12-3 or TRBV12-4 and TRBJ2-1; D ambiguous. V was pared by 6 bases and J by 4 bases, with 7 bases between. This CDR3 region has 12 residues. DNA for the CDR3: TGTGCCAGCAGCCCTCTATACAATGAGCAGTTCTTC. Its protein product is CASSPLYNEQFF.

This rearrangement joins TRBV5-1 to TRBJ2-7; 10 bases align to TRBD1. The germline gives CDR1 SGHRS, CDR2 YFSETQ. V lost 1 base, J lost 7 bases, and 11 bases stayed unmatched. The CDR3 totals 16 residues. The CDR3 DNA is TGCGCCAGCAGCTTGCTCGGGACAGGGGTGAGTGGGGAGCAGTACTTC. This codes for CASSLLGTGVSGEQYF. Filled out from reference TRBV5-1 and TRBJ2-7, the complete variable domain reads KAGVTQTPRYLIKTRGQQVTLSCSPISGHRSVSWYQQTPGQGLQFLFEYFSETQRNKGNFPGRFSGRQFSNSRSEMNVSTLELGDSALYLCASSLLGTGVSGEQYFGPGTRLTVT.

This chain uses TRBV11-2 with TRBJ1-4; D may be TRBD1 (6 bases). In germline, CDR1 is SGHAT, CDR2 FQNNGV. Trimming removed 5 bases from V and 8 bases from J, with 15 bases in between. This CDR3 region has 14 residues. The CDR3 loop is CASSPGTWDEKLFF. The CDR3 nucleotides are TGTGCCAGCAGCCCGGGGACATGGGACGAAAAACTGTTTTTT.

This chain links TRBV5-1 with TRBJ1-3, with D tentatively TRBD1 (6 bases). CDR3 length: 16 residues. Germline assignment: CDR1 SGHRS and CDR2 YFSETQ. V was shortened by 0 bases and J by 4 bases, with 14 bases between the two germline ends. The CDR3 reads CASSLDTGKSGNTIYF. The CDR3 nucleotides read TGCGCCAGCAGCTTGGATACAGGGAAGTCCGGAAACACCATATATTTT.

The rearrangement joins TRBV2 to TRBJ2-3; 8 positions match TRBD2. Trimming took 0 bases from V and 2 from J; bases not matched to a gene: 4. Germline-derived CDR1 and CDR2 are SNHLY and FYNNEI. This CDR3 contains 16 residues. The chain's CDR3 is CASSEARGGLTDTQYF. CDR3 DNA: TGTGCCAGCAGTGAAGCGCGCGGGGGGCTCACAGATACGCAGTATTTT.

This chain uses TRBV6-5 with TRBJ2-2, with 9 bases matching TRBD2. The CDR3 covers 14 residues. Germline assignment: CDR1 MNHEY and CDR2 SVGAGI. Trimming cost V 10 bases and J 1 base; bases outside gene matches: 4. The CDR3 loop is CATSGGQNTGELFF. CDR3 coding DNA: TGTGCCACCAGCGGGGGGCAGAACACCGGGGAGCTGTTTTTT.

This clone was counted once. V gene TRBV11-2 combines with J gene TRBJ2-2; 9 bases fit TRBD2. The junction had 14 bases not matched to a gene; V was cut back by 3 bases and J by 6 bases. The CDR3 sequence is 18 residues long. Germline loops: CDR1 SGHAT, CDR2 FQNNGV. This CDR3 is CASSLDRTLLAGSGELFF. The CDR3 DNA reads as TGTGCCAGCAGCTTGGATCGTACTCTCCTAGCGGGGTCCGGGGAGCTGTTTTTT.

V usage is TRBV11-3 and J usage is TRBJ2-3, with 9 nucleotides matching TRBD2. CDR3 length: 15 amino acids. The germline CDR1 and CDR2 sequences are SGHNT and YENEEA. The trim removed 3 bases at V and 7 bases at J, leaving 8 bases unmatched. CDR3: CASSLIAGAGNTQYF. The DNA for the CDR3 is TGTGCCAGCAGCTTGATAGCGGGGGCAGGGAATACGCAGTATTTT.

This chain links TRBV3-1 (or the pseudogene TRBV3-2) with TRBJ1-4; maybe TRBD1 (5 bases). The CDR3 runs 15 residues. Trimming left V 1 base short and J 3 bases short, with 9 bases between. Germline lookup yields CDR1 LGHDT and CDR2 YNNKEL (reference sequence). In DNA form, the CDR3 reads TGTGCCAGCAGCCAAGGTTGGGGGGCTAATGAAAAACTGTTTTTT. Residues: CASSQGWGANEKLFF.

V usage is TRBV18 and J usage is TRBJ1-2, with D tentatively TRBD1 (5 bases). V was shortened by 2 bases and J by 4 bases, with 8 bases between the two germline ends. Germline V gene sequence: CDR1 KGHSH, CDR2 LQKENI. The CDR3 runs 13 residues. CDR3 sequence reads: CASSPGARYGYTF. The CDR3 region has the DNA TGTGCCAGCTCACCAGGGGCCCGCTATGGCTACACCTTC.

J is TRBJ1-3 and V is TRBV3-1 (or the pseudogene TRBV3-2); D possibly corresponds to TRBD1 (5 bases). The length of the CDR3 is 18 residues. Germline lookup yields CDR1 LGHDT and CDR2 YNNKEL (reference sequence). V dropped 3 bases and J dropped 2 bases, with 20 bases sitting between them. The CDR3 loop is CASSHFSGLRSAGNTIYF. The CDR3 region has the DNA TGTGCCAGCAGCCACTTCTCGGGACTCCGAAGTGCTGGAAACACCATATATTTT.

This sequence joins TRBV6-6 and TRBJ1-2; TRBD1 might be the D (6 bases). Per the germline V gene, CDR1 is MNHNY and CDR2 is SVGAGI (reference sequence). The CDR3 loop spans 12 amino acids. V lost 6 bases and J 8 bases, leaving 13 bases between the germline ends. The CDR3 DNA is TGTGCCAGCAGGGGGGCAAATGGCGGCTACACCTTC. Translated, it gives CASRGANGGYTF.

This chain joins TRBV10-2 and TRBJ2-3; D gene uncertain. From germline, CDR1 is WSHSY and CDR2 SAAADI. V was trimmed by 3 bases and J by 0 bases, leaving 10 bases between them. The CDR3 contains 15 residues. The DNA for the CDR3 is TGCGCCAGCAGTGAACACCCTAGAAGCACAGATACGCAGTATTTT. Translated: CASSEHPRSTDTQYF.

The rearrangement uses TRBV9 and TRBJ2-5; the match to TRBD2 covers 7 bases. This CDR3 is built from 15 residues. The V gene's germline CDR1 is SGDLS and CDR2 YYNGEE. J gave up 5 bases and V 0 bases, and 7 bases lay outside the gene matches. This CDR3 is CASSVGPGGEETQYF. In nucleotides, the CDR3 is TGTGCCAGCAGCGTAGGCCCGGGGGGTGAGGAGACCCAGTACTTC.

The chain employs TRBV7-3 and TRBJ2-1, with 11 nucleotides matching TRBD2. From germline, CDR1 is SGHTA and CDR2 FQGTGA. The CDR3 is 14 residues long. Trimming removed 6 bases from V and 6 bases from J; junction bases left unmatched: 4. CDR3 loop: CASRLAGDSNEQFF. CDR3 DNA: TGTGCCAGCAGACTAGCGGGGGACAGCAATGAGCAGTTCTTC.

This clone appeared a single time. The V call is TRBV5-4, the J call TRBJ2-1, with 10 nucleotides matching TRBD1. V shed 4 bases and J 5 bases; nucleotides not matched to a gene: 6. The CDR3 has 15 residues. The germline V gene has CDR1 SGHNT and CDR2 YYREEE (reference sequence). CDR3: CASSRRDRGNNEQFF. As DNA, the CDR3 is TGTGCCAGCAGCCGTCGGGACAGGGGTAACAATGAGCAGTTCTTC.

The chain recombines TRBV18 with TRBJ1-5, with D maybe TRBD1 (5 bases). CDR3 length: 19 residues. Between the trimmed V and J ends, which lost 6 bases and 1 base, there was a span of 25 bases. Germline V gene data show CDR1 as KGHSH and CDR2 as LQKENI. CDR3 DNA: TGTGCCAGCTCCCCTCGCGGGGTCGGTCAGGGTGGAAGCAATCAGCCCCAGCATTTT. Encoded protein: CASSPRGVGQGGSNQPQHF. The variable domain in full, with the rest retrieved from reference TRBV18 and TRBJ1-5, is NAGVMQNPRHLVRRRGQEARLRCSPMKGHSHVYWYRQLPEEGLKFMVYLQKENIIDESGMPKERFSAEFPKEGPSILRIQQVVRGDSAAYFCASSPRGVGQGGSNQPQHFGDGTRLSIL.

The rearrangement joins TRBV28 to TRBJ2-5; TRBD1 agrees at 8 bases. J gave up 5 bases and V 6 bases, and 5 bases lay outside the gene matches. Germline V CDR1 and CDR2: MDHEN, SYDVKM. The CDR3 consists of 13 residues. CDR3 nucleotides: TGTGCCAGCAGGCCAGGGGGCGGGGAGACCCAGTACTTC. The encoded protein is CASRPGGGETQYF.